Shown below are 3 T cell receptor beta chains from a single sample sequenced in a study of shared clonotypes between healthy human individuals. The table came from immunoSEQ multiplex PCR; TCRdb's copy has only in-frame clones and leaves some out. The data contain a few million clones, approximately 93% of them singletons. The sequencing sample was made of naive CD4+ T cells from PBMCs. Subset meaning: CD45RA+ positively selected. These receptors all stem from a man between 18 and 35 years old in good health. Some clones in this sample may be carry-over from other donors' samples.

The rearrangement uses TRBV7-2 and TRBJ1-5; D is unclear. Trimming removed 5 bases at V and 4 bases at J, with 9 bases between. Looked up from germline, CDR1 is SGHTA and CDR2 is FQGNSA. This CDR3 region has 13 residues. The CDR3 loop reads CASSGDMNQPQHF. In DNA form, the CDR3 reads TGTGCCAGCAGCGGAGATATGAATCAGCCCCAGCATTTT.

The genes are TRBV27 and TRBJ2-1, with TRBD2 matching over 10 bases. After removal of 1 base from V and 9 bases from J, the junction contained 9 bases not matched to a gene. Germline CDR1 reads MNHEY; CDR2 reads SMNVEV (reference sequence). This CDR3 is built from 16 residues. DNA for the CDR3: TGTGCCAGCAGTTTATTTCTAGCGGGAGTTATTGGTGAGCAGTTCTTC. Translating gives CASSLFLAGVIGEQFF.

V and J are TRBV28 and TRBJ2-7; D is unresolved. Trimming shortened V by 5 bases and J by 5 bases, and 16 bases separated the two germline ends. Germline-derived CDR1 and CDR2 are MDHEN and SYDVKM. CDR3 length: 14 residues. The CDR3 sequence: CASSPLPPRDEQYF. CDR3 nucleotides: TGTGCCAGCAGTCCCCTGCCCCCCCGGGACGAGCAGTACTTC.